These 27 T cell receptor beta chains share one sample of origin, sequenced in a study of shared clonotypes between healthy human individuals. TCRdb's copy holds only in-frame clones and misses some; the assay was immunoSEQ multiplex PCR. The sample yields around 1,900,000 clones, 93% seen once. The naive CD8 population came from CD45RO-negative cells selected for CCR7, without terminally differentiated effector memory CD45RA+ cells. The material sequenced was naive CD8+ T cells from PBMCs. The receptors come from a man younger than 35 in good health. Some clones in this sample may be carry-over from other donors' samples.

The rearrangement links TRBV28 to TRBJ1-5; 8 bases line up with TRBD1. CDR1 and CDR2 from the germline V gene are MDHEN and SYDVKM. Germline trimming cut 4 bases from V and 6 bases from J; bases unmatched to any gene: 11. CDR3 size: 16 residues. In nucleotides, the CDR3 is TGTGCCAGCAGTTCCTACAAGGACAGGGCGGGTCAGCCCCAGCATTTT. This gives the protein CASSSYKDRAGQPQHF.

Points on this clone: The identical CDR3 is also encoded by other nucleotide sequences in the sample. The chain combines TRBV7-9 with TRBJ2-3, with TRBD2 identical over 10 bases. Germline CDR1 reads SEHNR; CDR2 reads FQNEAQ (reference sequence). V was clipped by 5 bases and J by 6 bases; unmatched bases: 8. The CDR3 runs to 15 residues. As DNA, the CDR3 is TGTGCCAGCAGCCTTCTAGCGGGAGCCACGGATACGCAGTATTTT. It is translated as CASSLLAGATDTQYF.

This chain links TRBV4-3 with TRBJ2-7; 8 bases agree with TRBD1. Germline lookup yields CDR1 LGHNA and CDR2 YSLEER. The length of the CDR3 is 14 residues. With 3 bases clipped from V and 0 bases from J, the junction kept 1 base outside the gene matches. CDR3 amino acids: CASSHGTGSYEQYF. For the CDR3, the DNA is TGCGCCAGCAGCCACGGGACAGGCTCCTACGAGCAGTACTTC.

DNA for the CDR3: TGTGCCAGCAGCCCGGGACTAGCGGGAGCCAAGTACAATGAGCAGTTCTTC. Its protein product is CASSPGLAGAKYNEQFF. This chain uses TRBV28 with TRBJ2-1; 14 bases are shared with TRBD2. CDR3 size: 17 residues. CDR1 MDHEN and CDR2 SYDVKM come from the germline V gene. Trimming took 6 bases from V and 4 from J; bases not matched to a gene: 8.

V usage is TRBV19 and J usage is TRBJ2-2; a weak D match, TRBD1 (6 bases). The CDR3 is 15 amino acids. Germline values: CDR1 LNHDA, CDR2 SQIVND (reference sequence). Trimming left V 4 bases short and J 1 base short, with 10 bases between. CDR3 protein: CASSSSRGNTGELFF. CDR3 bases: TGTGCCAGTAGTAGTTCCAGGGGGAACACCGGGGAGCTGTTTTTT.

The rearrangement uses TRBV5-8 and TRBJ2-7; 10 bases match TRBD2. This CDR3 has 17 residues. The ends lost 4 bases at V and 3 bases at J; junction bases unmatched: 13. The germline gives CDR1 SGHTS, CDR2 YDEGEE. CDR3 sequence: CASSMQGLAEGGYEQYF. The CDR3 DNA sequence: TGTGCCAGCAGCATGCAAGGACTAGCGGAAGGGGGCTACGAGCAGTACTTC.

CDR3 nucleotide sequence: TGTGCCAGTAGTATAGATTTGGAGGGTTCGGGCTACACCTTC. Translating it yields CASSIDLEGSGYTF. The genes are TRBV19 and TRBJ1-2, with D uncertain. The ends were cut back, 0 bases at V and 8 bases at J, with 13 bases in the middle. The length of the CDR3 is 14 residues. Germline CDR1 is LNHDA and CDR2 is SQIVND (reference sequence).

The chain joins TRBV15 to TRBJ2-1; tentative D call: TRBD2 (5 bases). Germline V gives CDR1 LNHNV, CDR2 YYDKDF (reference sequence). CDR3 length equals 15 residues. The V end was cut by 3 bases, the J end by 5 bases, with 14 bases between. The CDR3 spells CATSSLDGLNNEQFF. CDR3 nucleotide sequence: TGTGCCACCAGCAGCCTGGACGGACTTAACAATGAGCAGTTCTTC.

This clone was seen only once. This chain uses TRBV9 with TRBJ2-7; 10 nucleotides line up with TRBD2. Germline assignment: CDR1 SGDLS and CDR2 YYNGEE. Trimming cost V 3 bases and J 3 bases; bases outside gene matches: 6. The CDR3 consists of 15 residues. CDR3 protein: CASSAPSGSGYEQYF. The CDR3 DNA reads TGTGCCAGCAGCGCCCCTAGCGGGAGTGGCTACGAGCAGTACTTC.

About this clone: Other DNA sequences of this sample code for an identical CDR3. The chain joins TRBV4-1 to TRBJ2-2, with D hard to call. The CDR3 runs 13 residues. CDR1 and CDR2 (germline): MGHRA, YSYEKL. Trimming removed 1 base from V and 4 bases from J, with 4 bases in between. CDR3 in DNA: TGCGCCAGCAGCCAAGTGGGCACCGGGGAGCTGTTTTTT. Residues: CASSQVGTGELFF.

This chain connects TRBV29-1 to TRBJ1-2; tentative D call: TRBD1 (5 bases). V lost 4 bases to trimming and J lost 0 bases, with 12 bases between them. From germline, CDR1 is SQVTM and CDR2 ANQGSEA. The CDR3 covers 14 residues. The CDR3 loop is CSVGGEGANYGYTF. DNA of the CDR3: TGCAGCGTTGGTGGGGAAGGGGCTAACTATGGCTACACCTTC.

The CDR3 is CASGLGPTAEQFF. In DNA form, the CDR3 reads TGTGCTAGTGGTTTGGGCCCTACGGCGGAGCAGTTCTTC. V usage is TRBV12-5 and J usage is TRBJ2-1, with unresolved D. This CDR3 contains 13 residues. The germline gives CDR1 LGHNT, CDR2 FRNRAP. Trimming stripped 1 base from V and 10 bases from J, with 11 bases between.

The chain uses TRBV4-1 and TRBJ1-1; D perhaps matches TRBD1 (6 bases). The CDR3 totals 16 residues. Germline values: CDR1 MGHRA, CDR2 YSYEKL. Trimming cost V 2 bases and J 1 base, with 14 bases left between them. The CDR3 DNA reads TGCGCCAGCAGCCAATCACCCGGACAGCCGAACACTGAAGCTTTCTTT. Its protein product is CASSQSPGQPNTEAFF.

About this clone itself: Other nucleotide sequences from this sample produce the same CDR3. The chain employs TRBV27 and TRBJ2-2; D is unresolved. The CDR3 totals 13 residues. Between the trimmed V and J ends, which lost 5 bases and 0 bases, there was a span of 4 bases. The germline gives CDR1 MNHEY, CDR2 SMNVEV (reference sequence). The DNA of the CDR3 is TGTGCCAGCAGTGGGACGAACACCGGGGAGCTGTTTTTT. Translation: CASSGTNTGELFF.

The CDR3 DNA reads as TGTGCCAGCCGGCCGGGGAATCAAGAGACCCAGTACTTC. Its protein is CASRPGNQETQYF. V usage is TRBV28 and J usage is TRBJ2-5, with D tentatively TRBD2 (5 bases). V dropped 8 bases and J dropped 2 bases, with 12 bases sitting between them. The CDR3 consists of 13 residues. Germline V gene sequence: CDR1 MDHEN, CDR2 SYDVKM.

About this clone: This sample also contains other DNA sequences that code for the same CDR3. CDR3 protein: CAISEPGQGYEQYF. The CDR3 DNA follows: TGTGCCATCAGTGAGCCGGGACAGGGCTACGAGCAGTACTTC. The chain recombines TRBV10-3 with TRBJ2-7, with 9 bases aligning to TRBD1. The CDR3 consists of 14 residues. Per the germline V gene, CDR1 is ENHRY and CDR2 is SYGVKD. J lost 3 bases, V lost 2 bases, and 2 bases had no gene match.

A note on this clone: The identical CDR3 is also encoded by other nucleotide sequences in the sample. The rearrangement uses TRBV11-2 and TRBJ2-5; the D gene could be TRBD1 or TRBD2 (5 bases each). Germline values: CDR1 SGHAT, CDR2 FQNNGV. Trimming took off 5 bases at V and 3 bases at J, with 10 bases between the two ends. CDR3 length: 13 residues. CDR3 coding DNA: TGTGCCAGCAGCCCAAGAGGGGAAGAGACCCAGTACTTC. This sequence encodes CASSPRGEETQYF.

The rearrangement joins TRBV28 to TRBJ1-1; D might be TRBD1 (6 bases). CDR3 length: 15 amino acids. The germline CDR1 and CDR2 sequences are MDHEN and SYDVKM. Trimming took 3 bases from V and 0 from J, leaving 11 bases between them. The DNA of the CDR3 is TGTGCCAGCAGTTTCCGGACAGTGATGAACACTGAAGCTTTCTTT. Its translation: CASSFRTVMNTEAFF.

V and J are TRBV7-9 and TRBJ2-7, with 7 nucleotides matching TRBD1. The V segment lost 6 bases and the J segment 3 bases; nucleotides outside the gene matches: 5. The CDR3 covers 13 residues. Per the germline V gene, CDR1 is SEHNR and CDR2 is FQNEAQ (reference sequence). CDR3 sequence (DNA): TGTGCCAGCAGGGGTGGACAGGACTACGAGCAGTACTTC. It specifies CASRGGQDYEQYF. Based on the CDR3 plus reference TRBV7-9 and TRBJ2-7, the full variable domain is DTGVSQNPRHKITKRGQNVTFRCDPISEHNRLYWYRQTLGQGPEFLTYFQNEAQLEKSRLLSDRFSAERPKGSFSTLEIQRTEQGDSAMYLCASRGGQDYEQYFGPGTRLTVT.

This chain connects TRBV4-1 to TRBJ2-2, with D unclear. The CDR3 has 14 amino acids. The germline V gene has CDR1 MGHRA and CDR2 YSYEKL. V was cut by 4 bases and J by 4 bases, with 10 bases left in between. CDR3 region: CASSPREGTGELFF. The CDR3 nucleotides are TGCGCCAGCAGCCCACGAGAAGGCACCGGGGAGCTGTTTTTT.

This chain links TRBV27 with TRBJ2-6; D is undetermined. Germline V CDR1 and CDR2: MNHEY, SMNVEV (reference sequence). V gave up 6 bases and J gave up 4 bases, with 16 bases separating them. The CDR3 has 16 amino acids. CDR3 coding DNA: TGTGCCAGCAGCCCAGTAGAGGTATCGGGGGCCAACGTCCTGACTTTC. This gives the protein CASSPVEVSGANVLTF.

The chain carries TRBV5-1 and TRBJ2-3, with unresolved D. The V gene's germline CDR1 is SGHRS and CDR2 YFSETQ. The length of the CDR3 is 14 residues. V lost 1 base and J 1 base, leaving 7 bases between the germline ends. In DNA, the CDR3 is TGCGCCAGCAGCTTGATGGTCGGCACAGATACGCAGTATTTT. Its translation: CASSLMVGTDTQYF.

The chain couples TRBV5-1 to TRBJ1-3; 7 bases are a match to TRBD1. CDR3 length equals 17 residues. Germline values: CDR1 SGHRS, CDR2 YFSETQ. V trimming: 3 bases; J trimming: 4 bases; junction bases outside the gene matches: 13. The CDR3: CASSWGHGTGEGNTIYF. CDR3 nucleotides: TGCGCCAGCAGCTGGGGCCACGGCACAGGGGAAGGAAACACCATATATTTT.

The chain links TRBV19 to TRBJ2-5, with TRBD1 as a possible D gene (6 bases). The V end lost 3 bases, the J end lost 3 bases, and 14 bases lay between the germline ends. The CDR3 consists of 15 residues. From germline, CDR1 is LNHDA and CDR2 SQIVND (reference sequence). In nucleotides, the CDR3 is TGTGCCAGTAGTATTACACCACACAGGGAAGAGACCCAGTACTTC. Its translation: CASSITPHREETQYF.

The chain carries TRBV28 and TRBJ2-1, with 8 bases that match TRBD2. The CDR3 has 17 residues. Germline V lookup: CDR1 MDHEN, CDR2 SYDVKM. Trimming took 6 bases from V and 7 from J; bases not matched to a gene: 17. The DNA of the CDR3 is TGTGCCAGCAGCCCCTACTCAAGCGGGAGATTTAAGAATGAGCAGTTCTTC. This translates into CASSPYSSGRFKNEQFF.

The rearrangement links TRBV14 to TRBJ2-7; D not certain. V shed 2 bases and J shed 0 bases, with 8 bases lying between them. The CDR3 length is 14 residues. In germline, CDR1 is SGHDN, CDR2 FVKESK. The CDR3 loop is CASSQTDYSYEQYF. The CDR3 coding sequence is TGTGCCAGCAGCCAAACAGATTACTCCTACGAGCAGTACTTC.

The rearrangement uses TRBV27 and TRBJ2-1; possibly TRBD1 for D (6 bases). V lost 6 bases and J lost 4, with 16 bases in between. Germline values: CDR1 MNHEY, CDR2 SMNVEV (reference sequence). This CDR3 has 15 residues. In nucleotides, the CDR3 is TGTGCCAGCAGCCCCCGTGGACAGAGATACAATGAGCAGTTCTTC. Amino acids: CASSPRGQRYNEQFF.